The entry below describes one TCR beta chain. This specimen belongs to a study of blood T cell repertoires in COVID-19. About the study: The samples span acute and convalescent COVID-19 from the United States, Italy and Spain. PBMCs, B-cell-depleted T cells, or T cells were the source of the cDNA or gDNA that made up the material.

Per the original methods: Nucleated cell number was recorded as an estimate derived from reference gene primer amplification. TCRdb's copy holds only in-frame clones and misses some; the assay was immunoSEQ multiplex PCR. V and J calls and clone size are copied from that table; D and trimming were computed from the DNA. Of under 200,000 clones in the sample, more than 75% were seen once. CDR3 length: 19 amino acids. V was pared by 1 base and J by 1 base, with 10 bases of the junction left unmatched. Germline CDR1 reads LNHDA; CDR2 reads SQIVND (reference sequence). V usage is TRBV19 and J usage is TRBJ2-2; 9 bases map to TRBD2. The source of this sequence is a man in his forties or fifties with active or convalescent COVID-19. Sequenced input: peripheral blood. The chain's CDR3 is CASSIVRYSGRGNTGELFF. Here the CDR3 DNA reads TGTGCCAGTAGTATAGTCAGGTATAGCGGGAGAGGGAACACCGGGGAGCTGTTTTTT.